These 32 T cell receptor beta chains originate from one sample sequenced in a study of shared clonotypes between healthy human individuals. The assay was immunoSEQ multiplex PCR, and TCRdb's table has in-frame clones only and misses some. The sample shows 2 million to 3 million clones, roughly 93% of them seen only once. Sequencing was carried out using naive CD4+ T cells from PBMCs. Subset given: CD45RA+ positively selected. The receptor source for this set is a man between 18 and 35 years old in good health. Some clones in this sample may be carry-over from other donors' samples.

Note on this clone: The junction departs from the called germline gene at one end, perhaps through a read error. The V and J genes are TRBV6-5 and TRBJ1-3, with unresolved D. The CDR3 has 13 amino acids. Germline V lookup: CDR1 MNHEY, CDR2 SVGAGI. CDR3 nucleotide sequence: TGTGCCAGCAGTTACTCTTTATTATCCGCCGTACATTTT. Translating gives CASSYSLLSAVHF.

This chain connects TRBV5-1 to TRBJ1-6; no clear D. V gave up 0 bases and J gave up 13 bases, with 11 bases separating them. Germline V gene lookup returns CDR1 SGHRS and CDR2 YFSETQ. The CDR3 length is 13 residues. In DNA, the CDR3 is TGCGCCAGCAGCTTGGAGGTCTGGGGTCCCCTCCACTTT. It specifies CASSLEVWGPLHF. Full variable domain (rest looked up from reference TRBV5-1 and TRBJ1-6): KAGVTQTPRYLIKTRGQQVTLSCSPISGHRSVSWYQQTPGQGLQFLFEYFSETQRNKGNFPGRFSGRQFSNSRSEMNVSTLELGDSALYLCASSLEVWGPLHFGNGTRLTVT.

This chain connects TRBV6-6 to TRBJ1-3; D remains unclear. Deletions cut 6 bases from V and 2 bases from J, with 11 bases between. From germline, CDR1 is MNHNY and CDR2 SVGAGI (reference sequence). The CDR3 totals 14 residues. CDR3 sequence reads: CASRSAGAGNTIYF. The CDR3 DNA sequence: TGTGCCAGCAGGTCGGCGGGAGCTGGAAACACCATATATTTT.

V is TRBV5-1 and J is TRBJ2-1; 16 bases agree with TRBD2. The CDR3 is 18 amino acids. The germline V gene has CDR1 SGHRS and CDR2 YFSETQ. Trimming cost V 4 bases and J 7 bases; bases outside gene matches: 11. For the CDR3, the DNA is TGCGCCAGCAGCCCCGGGACTAGCGGGAGGGTGAGTGCTAATGAGCAGTTCTTC. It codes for CASSPGTSGRVSANEQFF.

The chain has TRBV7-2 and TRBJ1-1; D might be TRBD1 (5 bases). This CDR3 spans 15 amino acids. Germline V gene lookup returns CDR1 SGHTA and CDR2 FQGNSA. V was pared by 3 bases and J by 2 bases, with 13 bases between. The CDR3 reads CASSFRGDENTEAFF. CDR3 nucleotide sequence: TGTGCCAGCAGCTTTCGGGGGGACGAAAACACTGAAGCTTTCTTT.

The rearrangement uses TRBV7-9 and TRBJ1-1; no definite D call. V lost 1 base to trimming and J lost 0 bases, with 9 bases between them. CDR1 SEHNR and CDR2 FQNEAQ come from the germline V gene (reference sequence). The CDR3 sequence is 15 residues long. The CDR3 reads CASSLVRDLNTEAFF. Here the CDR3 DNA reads TGTGCCAGCAGCTTAGTCAGAGACTTGAACACTGAAGCTTTCTTT.

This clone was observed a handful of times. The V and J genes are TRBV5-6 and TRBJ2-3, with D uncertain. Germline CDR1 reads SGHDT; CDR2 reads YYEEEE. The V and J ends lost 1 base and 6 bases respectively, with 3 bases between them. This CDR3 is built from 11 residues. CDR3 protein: CASSLLDTQYF. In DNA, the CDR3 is TGTGCCAGCAGCTTGTTGGATACGCAGTATTTT.

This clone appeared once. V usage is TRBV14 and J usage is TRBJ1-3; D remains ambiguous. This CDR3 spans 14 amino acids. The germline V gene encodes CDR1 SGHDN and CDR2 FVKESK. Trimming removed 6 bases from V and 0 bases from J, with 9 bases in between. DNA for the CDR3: TGTGCCAGCAGAGACAAACACTCTGGAAACACCATATATTTT. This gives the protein CASRDKHSGNTIYF.

In nucleotides, the CDR3 is TGTGCCAGCAGCCCTCAGGAGCAGACATTGCAGTACTTC. This codes for CASSPQEQTLQYF. The chain has TRBV7-2 and TRBJ2-4; D call uncertain. The CDR3 spans 13 residues. The germline CDR1 and CDR2 sequences are SGHTA and FQGNSA. The V end was cut by 5 bases, the J end by 13 bases, with 18 bases between.

The CDR3 loop reads CASSAKGQPYNEQFF. CDR3 bases: TGTGCCAGCAGCGCGAAGGGACAGCCCTACAATGAGCAGTTCTTC. The V call is TRBV7-9, the J call TRBJ2-1, with 7 bases aligning to TRBD1. The V gene end was trimmed by 5 bases and the J gene end by 2 bases; junction bases not matched to a gene: 6. The germline V gene encodes CDR1 SEHNR and CDR2 FQNEAQ (reference sequence). CDR3 size: 15 residues. Supplemented by reference TRBV7-9 and TRBJ2-1, the full variable domain reads DTGVSQNPRHKITKRGQNVTFRCDPISEHNRLYWYRQTLGQGPEFLTYFQNEAQLEKSRLLSDRFSAERPKGSFSTLEIQRTEQGDSAMYLCASSAKGQPYNEQFFGPGTRLTVL.

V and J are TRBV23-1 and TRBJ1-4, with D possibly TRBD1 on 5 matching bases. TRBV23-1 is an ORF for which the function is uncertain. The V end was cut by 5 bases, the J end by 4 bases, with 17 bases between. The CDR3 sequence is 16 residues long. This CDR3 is CASSLGVAQINEKLFF. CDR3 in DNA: TGCGCCAGCAGTTTGGGGGTGGCGCAGATTAATGAAAAACTGTTTTTT.

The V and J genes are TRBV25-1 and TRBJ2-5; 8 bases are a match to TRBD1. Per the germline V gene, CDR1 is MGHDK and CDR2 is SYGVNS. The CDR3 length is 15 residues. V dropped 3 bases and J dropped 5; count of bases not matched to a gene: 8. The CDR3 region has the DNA TGTGCCAGCAGTGACGTGCGACAGGGGAGCGAGACCCAGTACTTC. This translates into CASSDVRQGSETQYF.

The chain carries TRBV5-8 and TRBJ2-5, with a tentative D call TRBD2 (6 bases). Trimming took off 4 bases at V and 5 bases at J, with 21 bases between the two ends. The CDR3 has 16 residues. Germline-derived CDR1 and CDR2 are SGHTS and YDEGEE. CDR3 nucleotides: TGTGCCAGCAGCGCAAACCCGGGACGGGGAGGCGAGACCCAGTACTTC. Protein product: CASSANPGRGGETQYF.

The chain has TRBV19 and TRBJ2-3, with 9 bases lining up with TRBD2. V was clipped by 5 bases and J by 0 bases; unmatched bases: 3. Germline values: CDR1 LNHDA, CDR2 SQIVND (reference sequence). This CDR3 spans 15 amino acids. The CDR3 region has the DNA TGTGCCAGTAGTCTAGCGGGACGGAGCACAGATACGCAGTATTTT. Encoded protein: CASSLAGRSTDTQYF. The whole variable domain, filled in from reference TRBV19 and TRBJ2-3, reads DGGITQSPKYLFRKEGQNVTLSCEQNLNHDAMYWYRQDPGQGLRLIYYSQIVNDFQKGDIAEGYSVSREKKESFPLTVTSAQKNPTAFYLCASSLAGRSTDTQYFGPGTRLTVL.

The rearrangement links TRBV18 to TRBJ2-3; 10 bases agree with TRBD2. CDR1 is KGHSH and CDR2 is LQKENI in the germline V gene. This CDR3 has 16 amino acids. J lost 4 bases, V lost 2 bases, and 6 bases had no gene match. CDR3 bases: TGTGCCAGCTCACCAGGCGCTAGCGGGAGCGCAGATACGCAGTATTTT. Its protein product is CASSPGASGSADTQYF. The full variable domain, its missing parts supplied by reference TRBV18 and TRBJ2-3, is NAGVMQNPRHLVRRRGQEARLRCSPMKGHSHVYWYRQLPEEGLKFMVYLQKENIIDESGMPKERFSAEFPKEGPSILRIQQVVRGDSAAYFCASSPGASGSADTQYFGPGTRLTVL.

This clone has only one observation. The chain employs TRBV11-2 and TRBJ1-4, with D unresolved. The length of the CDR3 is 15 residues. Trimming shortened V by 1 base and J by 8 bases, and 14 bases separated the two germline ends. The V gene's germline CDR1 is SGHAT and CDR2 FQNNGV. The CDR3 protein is CASSLVVQVPEKLFF. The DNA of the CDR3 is TGTGCCAGCAGCTTAGTAGTCCAGGTTCCCGAAAAACTGTTTTTT.

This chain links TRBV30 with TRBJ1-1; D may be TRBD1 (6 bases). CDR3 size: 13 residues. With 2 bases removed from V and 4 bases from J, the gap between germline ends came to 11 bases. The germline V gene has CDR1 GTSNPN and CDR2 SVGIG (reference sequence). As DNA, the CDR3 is TGTGCCTGGAGTCCCGACAGGCCCACTGAAGCTTTCTTT. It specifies CAWSPDRPTEAFF.

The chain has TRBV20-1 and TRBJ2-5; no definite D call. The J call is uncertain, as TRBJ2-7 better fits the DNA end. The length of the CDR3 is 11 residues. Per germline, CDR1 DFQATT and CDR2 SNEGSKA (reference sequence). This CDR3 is CSAAPSNEQYF. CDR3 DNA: TGCAGTGCTGCCCCTAGTAACGAGCAGTACTTC.

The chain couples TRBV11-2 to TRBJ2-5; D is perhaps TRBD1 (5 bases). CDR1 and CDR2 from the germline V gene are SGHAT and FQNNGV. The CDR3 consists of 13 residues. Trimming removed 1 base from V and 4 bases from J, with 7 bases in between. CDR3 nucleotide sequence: TGTGCCAGCAGCTTAGGTAGGGGAGAGACCCAGTACTTC. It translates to CASSLGRGETQYF.

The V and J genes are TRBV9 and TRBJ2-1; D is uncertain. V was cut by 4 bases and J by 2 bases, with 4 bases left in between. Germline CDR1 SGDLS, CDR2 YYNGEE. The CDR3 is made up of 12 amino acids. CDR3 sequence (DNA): TGTGCCAGCAGCCAACCCTACAATGAGCAGTTCTTC. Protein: CASSQPYNEQFF.

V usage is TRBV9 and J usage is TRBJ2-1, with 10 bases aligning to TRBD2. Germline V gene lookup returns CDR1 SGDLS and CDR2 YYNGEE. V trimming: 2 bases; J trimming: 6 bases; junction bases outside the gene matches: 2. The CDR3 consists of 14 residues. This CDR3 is CASSVASGSNEQFF. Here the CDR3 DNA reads TGTGCCAGCAGCGTGGCTAGCGGGAGCAATGAGCAGTTCTTC.

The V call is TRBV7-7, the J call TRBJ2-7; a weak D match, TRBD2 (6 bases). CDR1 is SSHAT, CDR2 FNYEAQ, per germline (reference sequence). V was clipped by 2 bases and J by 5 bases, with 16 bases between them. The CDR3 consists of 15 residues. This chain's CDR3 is CASSLTGTRGDEQYF. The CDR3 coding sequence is TGTGCCAGCAGCTTAACTGGGACGCGCGGGGACGAGCAGTACTTC.

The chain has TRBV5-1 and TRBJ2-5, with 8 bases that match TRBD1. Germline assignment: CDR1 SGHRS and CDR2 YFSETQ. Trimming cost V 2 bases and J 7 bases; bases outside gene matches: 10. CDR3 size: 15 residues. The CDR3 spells CASSFTTGDSGTQYF. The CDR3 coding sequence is TGCGCCAGCAGCTTTACGACAGGGGACTCAGGGACCCAGTACTTC. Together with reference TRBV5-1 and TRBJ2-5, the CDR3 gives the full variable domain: KAGVTQTPRYLIKTRGQQVTLSCSPISGHRSVSWYQQTPGQGLQFLFEYFSETQRNKGNFPGRFSGRQFSNSRSEMNVSTLELGDSALYLCASSFTTGDSGTQYFGPGTRLLVL.

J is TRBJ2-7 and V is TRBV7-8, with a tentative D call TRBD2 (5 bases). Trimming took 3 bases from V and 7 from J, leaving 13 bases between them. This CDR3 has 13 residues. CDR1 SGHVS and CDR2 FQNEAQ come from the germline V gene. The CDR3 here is CASSFDKTGEQYF. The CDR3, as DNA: TGTGCCAGCAGCTTTGACAAAACGGGGGAGCAGTACTTC. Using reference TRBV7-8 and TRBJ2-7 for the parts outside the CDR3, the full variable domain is GAGVSQSPRYKVAKRGQDVALRCDPISGHVSLFWYQQALGQGPEFLTYFQNEAQLDKSGLPSDRFFAERPEGSVSTLKIQRTQQEDSAVYLCASSFDKTGEQYFGPGTRLTVT.

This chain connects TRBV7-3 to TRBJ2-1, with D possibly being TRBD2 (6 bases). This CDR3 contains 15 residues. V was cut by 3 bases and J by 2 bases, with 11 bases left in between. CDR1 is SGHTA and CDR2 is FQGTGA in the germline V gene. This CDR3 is CASSFGSGPYNEQFF. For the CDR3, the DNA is TGTGCCAGCAGCTTCGGGAGTGGCCCCTACAATGAGCAGTTCTTC.

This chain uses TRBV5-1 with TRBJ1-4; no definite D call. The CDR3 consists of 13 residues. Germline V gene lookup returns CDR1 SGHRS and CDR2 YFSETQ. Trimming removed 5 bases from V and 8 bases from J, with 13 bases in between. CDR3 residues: CASSFGMGEKLFF. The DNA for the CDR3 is TGCGCCAGCAGTTTCGGGATGGGAGAAAAACTGTTTTTT.

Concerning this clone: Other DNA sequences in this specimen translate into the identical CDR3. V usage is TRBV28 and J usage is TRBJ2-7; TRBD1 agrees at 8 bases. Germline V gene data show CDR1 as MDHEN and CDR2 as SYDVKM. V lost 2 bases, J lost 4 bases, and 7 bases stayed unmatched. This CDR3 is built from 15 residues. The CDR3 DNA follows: TGTGCCAGCAGTTTACGGACAGGGATAGCGTACGAGCAGTACTTC. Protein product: CASSLRTGIAYEQYF.

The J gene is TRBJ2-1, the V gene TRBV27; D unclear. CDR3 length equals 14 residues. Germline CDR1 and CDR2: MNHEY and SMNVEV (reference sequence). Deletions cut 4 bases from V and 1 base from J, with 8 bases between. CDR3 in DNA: TGTGCCAGCAGTTCCACGACTTCCTACAATGAGCAGTTCTTC. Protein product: CASSSTTSYNEQFF.

CDR3 DNA sequence: TGCGCCAGCAGCCTCGGGGACAGGGAGGCTTCACCCCTCCACTTT. Translation gives CASSLGDREASPLHF. The chain is built from TRBV4-1 and TRBJ1-6; TRBD1 agrees at 9 bases. Germline values: CDR1 MGHRA, CDR2 YSYEKL. The V and J ends lost 4 bases and 9 bases, in that order; junction bases with no gene match: 7. The CDR3 totals 15 residues.

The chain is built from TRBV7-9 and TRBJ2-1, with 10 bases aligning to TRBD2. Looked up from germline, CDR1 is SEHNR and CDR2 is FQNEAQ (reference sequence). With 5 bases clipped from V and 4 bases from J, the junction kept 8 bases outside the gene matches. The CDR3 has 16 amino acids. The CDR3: CASSQLAGQQYNEQFF. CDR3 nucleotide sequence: TGTGCCAGCAGCCAACTAGCGGGACAACAATACAATGAGCAGTTCTTC.

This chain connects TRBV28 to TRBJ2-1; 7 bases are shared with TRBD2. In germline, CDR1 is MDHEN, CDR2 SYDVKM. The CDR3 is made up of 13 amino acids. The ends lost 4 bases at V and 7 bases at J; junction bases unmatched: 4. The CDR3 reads CASSWTRWNEQFF. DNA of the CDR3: TGTGCCAGCAGTTGGACTAGATGGAATGAGCAGTTCTTC.

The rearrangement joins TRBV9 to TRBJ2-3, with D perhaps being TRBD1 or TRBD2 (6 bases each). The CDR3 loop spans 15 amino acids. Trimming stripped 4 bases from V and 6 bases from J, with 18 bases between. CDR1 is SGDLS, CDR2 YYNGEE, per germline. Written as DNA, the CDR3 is TGTGCCAGCAGCTACGCGGGATCAGGGGTCGATACGCAGTATTTT. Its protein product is CASSYAGSGVDTQYF.